Listed below are T cell receptor beta chains from one sample, sequenced in a study of blood T cell repertoires in COVID-19. Clones were sequenced by immunoSEQ multiplex PCR, and TCRdb holds only the in-frame ones, with some missing. Of 200,000 to 250,000 clones detected, just under 85% appear once; the ten largest clones hold 5% to 7%. Sequencing was done on a sample of peripheral blood. The receptor source for this set is a woman in her sixties with active or convalescent COVID-19. CDR3s include the opening cysteine and the closing phenylalanine or tryptophan.

TRBV3-1/TRBV3-2 | CASSHLGQGGYGYTF
TRBV29-1 | CSVGLGPESQYF
TRBV11-3 | CASSLDPGEQFF
TRBV19 | CASSRDRADLYGYTF
TRBV27 | CASSFSQGSTDTQYF
TRBV6-5 | CASSNRGDQPQHF
TRBV5-1 | CASSVSGDGSTDTQYF
TRBV5-4 | CASSSRDRGHGETQYF
TRBV27 | CASSSWAAATQETQYF
TRBV5-6 | CASSLPGVSGANVLTF
TRBV30 | CAWSAVNTEAFF
TRBV5-4 | CASSQRLAGMDTQYF
TRBV19 | CASSIQAGHSGEQYF
TRBV28 | CASREGGSNYGYTF
TRBV7-2 | CASSLTRYGNQPQHF
TRBV30 | CAWSLLRGLAGLHSYNEQFF
TRBV20-1 | CSARASYEQFF